Each of the 11 T cell receptor beta chains below was sequenced from the same sample in a study of blood T cell repertoires in COVID-19. Produced via immunoSEQ multiplex PCR; TCRdb's table is partial and in-frame only. Of approximately 140,000 clones listed, approximately 86% are singletons. Sequencing was carried out using peripheral blood. These receptors all come from a woman aged 40 to 49 with active or convalescent COVID-19.

This clone has more than one count but fewer than ten. The rearrangement joins TRBV5-1 to TRBJ2-7, with 10 bases fitting TRBD2. CDR1 and CDR2 from the germline V gene are SGHRS and YFSETQ. The CDR3 loop spans 14 amino acids. J lost 2 bases, V lost 4 bases, and 3 bases had no gene match. CDR3 protein: CASSPSGRAYEQYF. The DNA for the CDR3 is TGCGCCAGCAGCCCGAGCGGGAGGGCCTACGAGCAGTACTTC.

V usage is TRBV6-5 and J usage is TRBJ1-3; no clear D. CDR3 length: 15 residues. V shed 10 bases and J shed 0 bases, with 16 bases lying between them. Germline CDR1 reads MNHEY; CDR2 reads SVGAGI. CDR3 residues: CATATAPSSGNTIYF. CDR3 DNA sequence: TGTGCCACCGCGACTGCTCCTTCCTCTGGAAACACCATATATTTT.

The chain has TRBV19 and TRBJ1-2; possible D gene TRBD1, 6 bases. V was clipped by 9 bases and J by 4 bases, with 15 bases between them. The CDR3 contains 13 residues. CDR1 and CDR2 (germline): LNHDA, SQIVND (reference sequence). CDR3 sequence reads: CASFSTGPYGYTF. The CDR3 DNA reads as TGTGCCAGCTTTTCGACAGGTCCCTATGGCTACACCTTC.

The V call is TRBV6-6, the J call TRBJ1-2, with 7 bases lining up with TRBD1. CDR1 is MNHNY and CDR2 is SVGAGI in the germline V gene (reference sequence). CDR3 size: 13 residues. Germline trimming cut 7 bases from V and 4 bases from J; bases unmatched to any gene: 6. CDR3 protein: CASTGGQSYGYTF. For the CDR3, the DNA is TGTGCCAGCACCGGGGGACAGAGCTATGGCTACACCTTC.

This clone was seen only once. V usage is TRBV2 and J usage is TRBJ2-7; 7 nucleotides align to TRBD1. The V and J ends lost 5 bases and 4 bases, in that order; junction bases with no gene match: 8. Germline V lookup: CDR1 SNHLY, CDR2 FYNNEI. The CDR3 spans 14 residues. The DNA for the CDR3 is TGTGCCAGCAGTCGAGGACAGGACTTGTACGAGCAGTACTTC. Its protein is CASSRGQDLYEQYF.

The chain recombines TRBV29-1 with TRBJ2-5; TRBD1 agrees at 9 bases. CDR3 length equals 16 residues. V lost 7 bases, J lost 5 bases, and 17 bases stayed unmatched. Looked up from germline, CDR1 is SQVTM and CDR2 is ANQGSEA. The CDR3 DNA reads TGCAGCGCTAACCCCGGACAGGGGAGAAGCGGGGAGACCCAGTACTTC. It specifies CSANPGQGRSGETQYF.

The rearrangement links TRBV30 to TRBJ1-2, with D possibly matching TRBD1 (5 bases). V lost 7 bases to trimming and J lost 7 bases, with 13 bases between them. Looked up from germline, CDR1 is GTSNPN and CDR2 is SVGIG (reference sequence). The CDR3 has 11 amino acids. Here the CDR3 DNA reads TGTGCCTACCGACGGGGGGTTGGCTACACCTTC. Protein: CAYRRGVGYTF. Complete variable domain (other parts from reference TRBV30 and TRBJ1-2): SQTIHQWPATLVQPVGSPLSLECTVEGTSNPNLYWYRQAAGRGLQLLFYSVGIGQISSEVPQNLSASRPQDRQFILSSKKLLLSDSGFYLCAYRRGVGYTFGSGTRLTVV.

The chain links TRBV6-5 to TRBJ2-2, with 11 bases fitting TRBD1. V was pared by 6 bases and J by 7 bases, with 4 bases of the junction left unmatched. This CDR3 region has 14 residues. The germline V gene encodes CDR1 MNHEY and CDR2 SVGAGI. DNA of the CDR3: TGTGCCAGCAGGGGACAGGGGGAAGTCGGGGAGCTGTTTTTT. Translation gives CASRGQGEVGELFF.

V gene TRBV6-5 combines with J gene TRBJ1-2, with D tentatively TRBD1 (6 bases). Trimming pared 6 bases from V and 8 bases from J, leaving 19 bases between. Germline lookup yields CDR1 MNHEY and CDR2 SVGAGI. The CDR3 covers 14 residues. The CDR3 reads CASSPGDGLRGYTF. As DNA, the CDR3 is TGTGCCAGCAGCCCAGGGGACGGGTTGAGGGGCTACACCTTC.

The V gene is TRBV29-1, the J gene TRBJ1-2, with D maybe TRBD1 (6 bases). Trimming took off 7 bases at V and 6 bases at J, with 12 bases between the two ends. The CDR3 length is 11 residues. Germline lookup yields CDR1 SQVTM and CDR2 ANQGSEA. The CDR3 protein is CSGQGLDGYTF. DNA for the CDR3: TGCAGCGGGCAGGGGTTGGATGGCTACACCTTC.

This clone was seen more than once but under ten times. The J gene is TRBJ2-5, the V gene TRBV21-1; TRBD2 is taken as the D call from the table, unchecked against the DNA. TRBV21-1 is a recognized pseudogene. The CDR3 covers 14 residues. Here the CDR3 DNA reads TGTGCCAGCACCCTTGGCGAGGGAGGAGAGACCCAGTACTTC. Translation gives CASTLGEGGETQYF.